This entry concerns a single T cell receptor (beta chain). Its antigen is not identified. This CDR3 spans 13 amino acids. V lost 6 bases and J lost 7; bases outside the gene matches: 5. The sample belongs to a study of human T cells and chemical hapten exposure. Across the whole study: Each patch test put 0.01% DPC on the upper back, and results were read at 6 days.

Original handling: A per-sample median of 95,638 TCRs was observed, with a range of roughly 20,000 to 690,600. TCRdb processed the RACE reads anew with MiXCR; each CDR3 protein has one entry. TCRdb assigned the V and J calls; the authors' analysis was not used. This table holds around 380,000 distinct CDR3 sequences, roughly 5% found once. Time point given: patch test 1, 2 weeks after DPC sensitization. The treatment here: therapeutic diphenylcyclopropenone sensitization with weekly scalp DPC. The study extracted total RNA from unfractionated whole blood. Study findings and constraints: In comparison with controls, expanded TCRs gave rise to a significantly larger number of large CDR3 similarity clusters.

This rearrangement joins TRBV12-3 or TRBV12-4 to TRBJ1-2, with 10 bases lining up with TRBD1. The material was whole blood, obtained in connection with sensitization to the hapten diphenylcyclopropenone (DPC). The sequence was collected from a woman between 45 and 60 years old with alopecia areata. Some clones in this sample may be carry-over from other donors' samples. The CDR3 reads CASSRQGACGYTF. The DNA for the CDR3 is TGTGCCAGCAGCCGACAGGGGGCATGTGGCTACACCTTC.